Each of the 20 T cell receptor beta chains below was sequenced from the same sample in a study of tissue T cells after allogeneic stem cell transplantation. TCRdb's table, derived via immunoSEQ multiplex PCR, lists solely in-frame clones and lacks some. The sample lists 48,000 or so clones, roughly four fifths occurring once. What was sequenced was sorted cells pooled from one or two spleens. The receptors stem from a pool of C57BL/6 mice in good health.

Regarding this clone: The genes are named according to mouse. The missing CDR3 end, 1 residue past where the read stops, is filled in from the germline J gene. This sample also contains other DNA sequences that code for the same CDR3. The gene calls are TRBV26 and TRBJ2-4, with D unresolved. The CDR3 is 14 residues long. The germline V gene encodes CDR1 KGHPV and CDR2 FQNQEV (reference sequence). V was clipped by 0 bases and J by 0 bases, with 4 bases between them. The part of the CDR3 DNA that was read is TGTGCCAGCAGTCTGTCTGGGAGTCAAAACACCTTGTAC. This translates into CASSLSGSQNTLY. The CDR3, in full, reads CASSLSGSQNTLYF.

This clone was observed a few times. Gene labels here are mouse ones. The CDR3 goes on 1 residue after the read ends, and that part is filled in from the germline J gene. The gene calls are TRBV14 and TRBJ1-3, with 11 nucleotides matching TRBD1. Trimming at V came to 4 bases and at J to 2 bases, leaving 2 bases not matched to a gene. The length of the CDR3 is 15 residues. Germline V lookup: CDR1 SGHDT, CDR2 FRDEAV. The CDR3 region is CASSRGQGAGNTLYF. The part of the CDR3 DNA that was read is TGTGCCAGCAGTCGGGGACAGGGGGCTGGAAATACGCTCTAT.

Concerning this clone itself: Mouse names are used for the genes. Read data end 1 residue before the CDR3 end; the end is taken from the germline J gene. The chain recombines TRBV13-3 with TRBJ1-4; maybe TRBD1 (6 bases). Trimming removed 2 bases from V and 7 bases from J, with 9 bases in between. The germline V gene encodes CDR1 NNHDY and CDR2 SYVADS. This CDR3 is 13 amino acids long. The DNA read from the CDR3 is TGTGCCAGCAGTGACAGGGGCGCCGAAAGATTATTT. Protein sequence: CASSDRGAERLF. The CDR3 reads in full as CASSDRGAERLFF.

A word on this clone: Here the gene names and germline are mouse. The read terminates 1 residue ahead of where the CDR3 ends, so the germline J gene completes it. V usage is TRBV2 and J usage is TRBJ2-3; D tentatively fits TRBD1 or TRBD2 (5 bases each). Trimming removed 3 bases at V and 1 base at J, with 8 bases between. This CDR3 is built from 14 residues. Germline values: CDR1 LGHNA, CDR2 YSYQKL. The DNA read from the CDR3 is TGTGCCAGCAGCCACGGGACGGGTGCAGAAACGCTGTAT. This translates into CASSHGTGAETLY. The whole CDR3 sequence is CASSHGTGAETLYF.

Turning to this clone: Here the gene names and germline are mouse. Coverage ceases 1 residue before the CDR3 finishes, and the germline J gene fills in the end. The chain carries TRBV15 and TRBJ1-1; no definite D call. The V gene's germline CDR1 is SGHND and CDR2 FRSKSL. This CDR3 is 14 amino acids long. The ends were cut back, 3 bases at V and 0 bases at J, with 8 bases in the middle. The CDR3 reads CASSFRHANTEVFF. The part of the CDR3 DNA that was read is TGTGCCAGCAGTTTTAGGCATGCAAACACAGAAGTCTTC.

Details on this clone: Mouse names are used for the genes. The CDR3 end is not reached by the read, which stops 1 residue before it; the germline J gene fills it in. The rearrangement links TRBV3 to TRBJ2-5; no reliable D call. The CDR3 has 13 residues. Germline values: CDR1 SNHLY, CDR2 FYNGKV (reference sequence). V gave up 5 bases and J gave up 1 base, with 7 bases separating them. CDR3 in amino acids: CASSRRYQDTQYF. CDR3 bases read: TGTGCCAGCAGCCGACGGTACCAAGACACCCAGTAC. The entire variable domain, with the rest obtained from reference TRBV3 and TRBJ2-5, is as follows: GPKVLQIPSHQIIDMGQMVTLNCDPVSNHLYFYWYKQILGQQMEFLVNFYNGKVMEKSKLFKDQFSVERPDGSYFTLKIQPTALEDSAVYFCASSRRYQDTQYFGPGTRLLVL.

This clone appeared once. The genes are named according to mouse. The CDR3 extends 1 residue past the end of the read, so its final part is completed from the germline J gene. J is TRBJ1-4 and V is TRBV13-2; D is ambiguous. V was trimmed by 3 bases and J by 0 bases, leaving 3 bases between them. The CDR3 extends over 13 amino acids. CDR1 NNHNN and CDR2 SYGAGS come from the germline V gene (reference sequence). The CDR3 loop is CASGVFSNERLFF. The DNA read from the CDR3 is TGTGCCAGCGGTGTTTTTTCCAACGAAAGATTATTT.

On this clone itself: Mouse germline and gene names are used. From the germline J gene comes the end of the CDR3, since the read stops 1 residue before it. This sample also contains other DNA sequences that code for the same CDR3. V is TRBV12-1 and J is TRBJ2-5, with 9 bases identical to TRBD2. Per germline, CDR1 SGHSN and CDR2 HYEKVE. The CDR3 runs to 15 residues. The V segment lost 4 bases and the J segment 0 bases; nucleotides outside the gene matches: 4. CDR3 in amino acids: CASSRLGVNQDTQYF. CDR3 DNA (partial): TGTGCCAGCTCCCGACTGGGGGTAAACCAAGACACCCAGTAC.

This clone showed up just a few times. All gene names here are mouse names. Sequencing ends 1 residue short of the CDR3 end; the germline J gene provides the rest. V gene TRBV13-3 combines with J gene TRBJ2-7, with 12 bases identical to TRBD1. Per germline, CDR1 NNHDY and CDR2 SYVADS. This CDR3 has 13 residues. The junction had 2 bases not matched to a gene; V was cut back by 3 bases and J by 7 bases. CDR3 bases read: TGTGCCAGCAGTGGGGACAGGGGGCGAGAACAGTAC. It codes for CASSGDRGREQY. The full CDR3 reads CASSGDRGREQYF.

As concerns this clone: Each gene name is a mouse one. CDR3 in amino acids: CASSQDWGEGAETLYF. The DNA read from the CDR3 is TGTGCCAGCAGCCAGGACTGGGGGGAGGGTGCAGAAACGCTGTAT. The V and J genes are TRBV2 and TRBJ2-3; 11 nucleotides agree with TRBD2. The CDR3 end lies 1 residue beyond the end of the read and is filled in from the germline J gene. Germline CDR1 reads LGHNA; CDR2 reads YSYQKL. CDR3 length equals 16 residues. The V and J ends lost 3 bases and 1 base, in that order; junction bases with no gene match: 3.

This clone was counted between two and nine times. Gene names and germline refer to mouse. The read is 1 residue too short to cover the CDR3 end, so that end is filled in from the germline J gene. The chain uses TRBV19 and TRBJ2-7, with 12 bases aligning to TRBD2. In germline, CDR1 is FNHDT, CDR2 SITEND (reference sequence). V lost 4 bases and J lost 4; bases outside the gene matches: 6. This CDR3 is built from 15 residues. CDR3 sequence: CASSPTGTGGYEQYF. The CDR3 bases that were read are TGTGCCAGCAGTCCCACCGGGACTGGGGGGTATGAACAGTAC.

Notes on this clone: Genes and germline come from the mouse. The CDR3 goes on 1 residue after the read ends, and that part is filled in from the germline J gene. This chain joins TRBV12-1 and TRBJ1-4; D not certain. Trimming cost V 4 bases and J 4 bases, with 3 bases left between them. Per germline, CDR1 SGHSN and CDR2 HYEKVE. The CDR3 spans 11 residues. The covered CDR3 bases are TGTGCCAGCTCCCGCAACGAAAGATTATTT. This sequence encodes CASSRNERLF. The whole CDR3 is CASSRNERLFF. The variable domain in full, with the rest retrieved from reference TRBV12-1 and TRBJ1-4, is DSGVVQSPRHIIKEKGGRSVLTCIPISGHSNVVWYQQTLGKELKFLIQHYEKVERDKGFLPSRFSVQQFDDYHSEMNMSALELEDSAMYFCASSRNERLFFGHGTKLSVL.

Regarding this clone: The gene names given are mouse names. The read finishes 1 residue shy of the CDR3 end, and the germline J gene is used to complete it. The chain combines TRBV5 with TRBJ2-2; D not certain. Germline lookup yields CDR1 LGHNA and CDR2 YNLKQL (reference sequence). V shed 0 bases and J shed 2 bases, with 10 bases lying between them. CDR3 size: 16 residues. The CDR3 bases that were read are TGTGCCAGCAGCCAAGAGGGGTTGCTTAACACCGGGCAGCTCTAC. It translates to CASSQEGLLNTGQLY. In full, the CDR3 reads CASSQEGLLNTGQLYF.

This clone was found once. Here the gene names and germline are mouse. The read is 1 residue too short to cover the CDR3 end, so that end is filled in from the germline J gene. The chain couples TRBV13-2 to TRBJ2-4, with D perhaps TRBD1 (5 bases). Germline V CDR1 and CDR2: NNHNN, SYGAGS (reference sequence). The CDR3 length is 12 residues. Trimming removed 4 bases at V and 4 bases at J, with 7 bases between. The CDR3: CASGTTENTLYF. The CDR3 DNA, read in part, is TGTGCCAGCGGTACGACAGAAAACACCTTGTAC.

On this clone itself: The germline and genes are mouse ones. Read coverage stops 1 residue before the CDR3 terminus; the germline J gene supplies the remainder. V is TRBV13-2 and J is TRBJ1-4; D might be TRBD1 (6 bases). Between the trimmed V and J ends, which lost 5 bases and 1 base, there was a span of 9 bases. The CDR3 length is 14 residues. Looked up from germline, CDR1 is NNHNN and CDR2 is SYGAGS (reference sequence). The part of the CDR3 DNA that was read is TGTGCCAGCGGGCAGGGGCCTTCCAACGAAAGATTATTT. It yields the protein CASGQGPSNERLF. The full CDR3 protein reads CASGQGPSNERLFF.

On this clone itself: Germline and genes: mouse. Sequencing ends 1 residue short of the CDR3 end; the germline J gene provides the rest. The rearrangement joins TRBV31 to TRBJ2-4, with 10 bases that match TRBD2. The germline V gene has CDR1 GKSSPN and CDR2 SITVG. The CDR3 contains 14 residues. Trimming removed 3 bases from V and 2 bases from J; junction bases left unmatched: 2. Partial CDR3 DNA: TGTGCCTGGAGCCCTGGGGGGGCTCAAAACACCTTGTAC. Translated, it gives CAWSPGGAQNTLY. In full, the CDR3 is CAWSPGGAQNTLYF. The variable domain in full, with the rest retrieved from reference TRBV31 and TRBJ2-4, is AQTIHQWPVAEIKAVGSPLSLGCTIKGKSSPNLYWYWQATGGTLQQLFYSITVGQVESVVQLNLSASRPKDDQFILSTEKLLLSHSGFYLCAWSPGGAQNTLYFGAGTRLSVL.

Concerning this clone itself: The genes and germline here are from mouse. Read coverage stops 1 residue before the CDR3 terminus; the germline J gene supplies the remainder. The V call is TRBV12-1, the J call TRBJ2-3; D call uncertain. Germline CDR1 reads SGHSN; CDR2 reads HYEKVE. The CDR3 has 13 amino acids. V dropped 0 bases and J dropped 2 bases, with 5 bases sitting between them. The sequenced CDR3 bases are TGTGCCAGCTCTCTCGACAATGCAGAAACGCTGTAT. It encodes CASSLDNAETLY. In full, the CDR3 reads CASSLDNAETLYF.

Points on this clone: Gene names denote mouse genes. The CDR3 extends 1 residue past the end of the read, so its final part is completed from the germline J gene. The chain uses TRBV2 and TRBJ2-3; D is unresolved. Germline lookup yields CDR1 LGHNA and CDR2 YSYQKL. Trimming removed 0 bases at V and 0 bases at J, with 4 bases between. The CDR3 is made up of 14 amino acids. The DNA read from the CDR3 is TGTGCCAGCAGCCAAGACTGGAGTGCAGAAACGCTGTAT. Protein sequence: CASSQDWSAETLY. The CDR3 in its entirety is CASSQDWSAETLYF.

On this clone itself: Genes here carry mouse names. The CDR3 goes on 1 residue after the read ends, and that part is filled in from the germline J gene. The chain uses TRBV3 and TRBJ2-4; 7 positions match TRBD2. The CDR3 consists of 16 residues. V was clipped by 5 bases and J by 0 bases; unmatched bases: 8. Germline V gives CDR1 SNHLY, CDR2 FYNGKV (reference sequence). The CDR3 protein is CASSLRDWVSQNTLYF. The DNA read from the CDR3 is TGTGCCAGCAGCCTGCGAGACTGGGTTAGTCAAAACACCTTGTAC.

Notes on this clone: Mouse gene names apply. The read terminates 1 residue before the CDR3 end, so the remaining end is supplied by the germline J gene. This chain connects TRBV19 to TRBJ1-3; perhaps TRBD1 as D (6 bases). CDR3 length: 15 residues. Trimming stripped 5 bases from V and 0 bases from J, with 12 bases between. Germline values: CDR1 FNHDT, CDR2 SITEND (reference sequence). The CDR3 bases that were read are TGTGCCAGCAGCCCAGGGACACATTCTGGAAATACGCTCTAT. Protein product: CASSPGTHSGNTLY. The CDR3, in full, reads CASSPGTHSGNTLYF.